This T cell receptor beta chain was profiled in a study of beta chain features in type 1 diabetes. Background on the study: Examination of sorted cells across all samples involved around 99 million cells.

Sequenced material consisted of expressed TCRB transcripts (all of the isolated RNA was reverse transcribed). Profiling relied on immunoSEQ multiplex PCR, and the TCRdb table lists in-frame clones only, not all of them. Here the sample spans 200,000 to 250,000 clones, 9.6% being singletons. Germline CDR1 SGDLS, CDR2 YYNGEE. Trimming pared 2 bases from V and 5 bases from J, leaving 18 bases between. The CDR3 runs 16 residues. The sample was naive CD4+ T cells from blood. This chain joins TRBV9 and TRBJ2-3; a possible D gene is TRBD2 (7 bases). This clonotype was sampled from a woman aged 18-29 years in good health. The CDR3 sequence: CASSVRGDPGGDTQYF. In nucleotides, the CDR3 is TGTGCCAGCAGCGTCAGGGGCGACCCGGGGGGAGATACGCAGTATTTT.